These 23 T cell receptor beta chains were sequenced from one sample in a study of identical twins (dated by TCRdb to 2016 to 2018). The library was generated by 5' RACE. TCRdb records Illumina HiSeq 2000 as the sequencer. The public reads were quality trimmed at Q25 with fastp and then assembled into clones with MiXCR by TCRdb, keeping productive beta chains. CDR3 protein sequences are deduplicated, and each keeps its most common genes and DNA. Present in this sample are approximately 620,000 distinct CDR3 sequences, around 8.3% of which were seen just once. The ten most abundant clones make up 0.8% to 1% of the sample. These data also formed part of another study, on yellow fever vaccine responses in identical twins.

Specimen: PBMCs. The receptor set was obtained from a woman in her late teens or twenties in good health.

V usage is TRBV7-6 and J usage is TRBJ2-7; D is unresolved. This CDR3 comprises 14 residues. CDR1 is SGHVS, CDR2 FNYEAQ, per germline. The ends were cut back, 5 bases at V and 0 bases at J, with 11 bases in the middle. DNA of the CDR3: TGTGCCAGCAGCACTGGGGTGAGCTCCTACGAGCAGTACTTC. As protein: CASSTGVSSYEQYF.

This clonotype has a handful of counts. The rearrangement joins TRBV5-1 to TRBJ2-5; no clear D gene. The ends were cut back, 0 bases at V and 1 base at J, with 16 bases in the middle. The CDR3 is made up of 17 amino acids. Germline V gene sequence: CDR1 SGHRS, CDR2 YFSETQ. CDR3 protein: CASSLVGRMGSQETQYF. The CDR3 DNA is TGCGCCAGCAGCTTGGTTGGCAGGATGGGTTCCCAAGAGACCCAGTACTTC.

The genes are TRBV12-3 or TRBV12-4 and TRBJ2-3; 7 nucleotides line up with TRBD1. V lost 6 bases, J lost 4 bases, and 7 bases stayed unmatched. The CDR3 has 14 residues. In nucleotides, the CDR3 is TGTGCCAGCAGGATCCGACAGGGCCCAGATACGCAGTATTTT. The encoded protein is CASRIRQGPDTQYF.

This clonotype was counted many times. V gene TRBV2 combines with J gene TRBJ2-7; 9 positions match TRBD1. CDR1 SNHLY and CDR2 FYNNEI come from the germline V gene. V was pared by 9 bases and J by 3 bases, with 6 bases of the junction left unmatched. The CDR3 loop spans 13 amino acids. CDR3 protein: CASLRDRDYEQYF. CDR3 nucleotides: TGTGCCAGTCTCCGGGACAGGGACTACGAGCAGTACTTC.

The chain combines TRBV14 with TRBJ2-1; D may be TRBD2 (6 bases). Germline-derived CDR1 and CDR2 are SGHDN and FVKESK. The CDR3 consists of 16 residues. V gave up 0 bases and J gave up 6 bases, with 15 bases separating them. In DNA, the CDR3 is TGTGCCAGCAGCCAAGACTGGCGGGATGGGCGCAATGAGCAGTTCTTC. Protein sequence: CASSQDWRDGRNEQFF.

This clonotype was seen more than once but under ten times. The V call is TRBV4-2, the J call TRBJ2-2; no reliable D call. Germline CDR1 is LGHNA and CDR2 is YNFKEQ. V was clipped by 1 base and J by 4 bases, with 7 bases between them. CDR3 length equals 14 residues. The CDR3 DNA reads TGTGCCAGCAGCCAAGGGGGTGTCACCGGGGAGCTGTTTTTT. Encoded protein: CASSQGGVTGELFF.

The J gene is TRBJ2-5, the V gene TRBV11-1; 15 nucleotides agree with TRBD2. The germline gives CDR1 SGHAT, CDR2 FQDESV (reference sequence). The CDR3 is 19 residues long. J lost 2 bases, V lost 3 bases, and 10 bases had no gene match. This CDR3 is CASSLGLAGGTLPQETQYF. The CDR3 DNA follows: TGTGCCAGCAGCTTGGGACTAGCGGGGGGCACCCTCCCTCAAGAGACCCAGTACTTC.

The chain joins TRBV7-8 to TRBJ2-7; 8 bases align to TRBD1. The germline V gene encodes CDR1 SGHVS and CDR2 FQNEAQ. The CDR3 is made up of 14 amino acids. Trimming at V came to 4 bases and at J to 5 bases, leaving 7 bases not matched to a gene. The CDR3 loop is CASSYRDRPHEQYF. The CDR3 DNA follows: TGTGCCAGCAGCTACCGGGACAGGCCCCACGAGCAGTACTTC.

The rearrangement uses TRBV4-2 and TRBJ2-1; 10 nucleotides align to TRBD2. The CDR3 extends over 16 amino acids. Trimming removed 2 bases from V and 8 bases from J; junction bases left unmatched: 9. Germline V gene lookup returns CDR1 LGHNA and CDR2 YNFKEQ. The DNA for the CDR3 is TGTGCCAGCAGCCAAAACCTAGCGGGAGTGTTTCATGAGCAGTTCTTC. As protein: CASSQNLAGVFHEQFF.

This clonotype was picked up a small number of times. V gene TRBV29-1 combines with J gene TRBJ1-4, with 9 nucleotides matching TRBD1. J was trimmed by 7 bases and V by 8 bases; bases with no gene match: 5. Per the germline V gene, CDR1 is SQVTM and CDR2 is ANQGSEA. The CDR3 length is 12 residues. The CDR3 DNA reads TGCAGCTTCCGACAGGGGGGTGAAAAACTGTTTTTT. Translated: CSFRQGGEKLFF.

This clonotype turned up a few times. The chain uses TRBV3-1 and TRBJ1-5, with D unresolved. The CDR3 is made up of 15 amino acids. The V and J ends lost 3 bases and 0 bases respectively, with 9 bases between them. CDR1 LGHDT and CDR2 YNNKEL come from the germline V gene (reference sequence). CDR3 nucleotide sequence: TGTGCCAGCAGCCAGTCCCTAGATAGCAATCAGCCCCAGCATTTT. Its translation: CASSQSLDSNQPQHF.

The chain couples TRBV4-1 to TRBJ2-5; possible D gene TRBD2, 6 bases. The CDR3 totals 17 residues. Trimming cost V 3 bases and J 2 bases, with 19 bases left between them. Germline CDR1 and CDR2: MGHRA and YSYEKL. For the CDR3, the DNA is TGCGCCAGCAGCCACGGACCCGGGGGAAGGGAACAAGAGACCCAGTACTTC. It encodes CASSHGPGGREQETQYF.

The genes are TRBV12-3 or TRBV12-4 and TRBJ2-3, with a weak D call TRBD2 (5 bases). V gave up 0 bases and J gave up 4 bases, with 8 bases separating them. The CDR3 is 14 residues long. The CDR3: CASSLALVPDTQYF. The DNA for the CDR3 is TGTGCCAGCAGTTTAGCACTAGTGCCAGATACGCAGTATTTT.

The sample holds many counts of this clonotype. This CDR3 reads CASSLQDYSNQPQHF. DNA for the CDR3: TGTGCCAGCAGCCTACAGGACTATAGCAATCAGCCCCAGCATTTT. The V gene is TRBV5-5, the J gene TRBJ1-5; a weak D match, TRBD1 (5 bases). CDR3 length: 15 residues. The V end lost 4 bases, the J end lost 0 bases, and 11 bases lay between the germline ends. Germline CDR1 and CDR2: SGHKS and YYEKEE (reference sequence).

Only a few counts were recorded for this clonotype. V is TRBV28 and J is TRBJ2-3; D is possibly TRBD2 (6 bases). CDR1 and CDR2 (germline): MDHEN, SYDVKM. Trimming shortened V by 8 bases and J by 3 bases, and 12 bases separated the two germline ends. There are 13 residues in the CDR3. The CDR3 protein is CASLTGVTDTQYF. Here the CDR3 DNA reads TGTGCCAGCCTAACGGGGGTTACAGATACGCAGTATTTT.

This clonotype was counted ten times or more. The chain links TRBV4-3 to TRBJ2-1; TRBD1 agrees at 10 bases. CDR1 LGHNA and CDR2 YSLEER come from the germline V gene. The V gene end was trimmed by 4 bases and the J gene end by 6 bases; junction bases not matched to a gene: 6. The CDR3 spans 15 residues. The CDR3: CASSPRRTGGNEQFF. In DNA form, the CDR3 reads TGCGCCAGCAGCCCGAGAAGGACAGGGGGCAATGAGCAGTTCTTC.

The chain uses TRBV20-1 and TRBJ2-7; D is uncertain. V was trimmed by 0 bases and J by 4 bases, leaving 10 bases between them. Germline CDR1 and CDR2: DFQATT and SNEGSKA (reference sequence). CDR3 length: 13 amino acids. In DNA form, the CDR3 reads TGCAGTGCTAGAGATAGAGACGGATACGAGCAGTACTTC. Amino acid sequence: CSARDRDGYEQYF.

The CDR3 DNA is TGCAGTGGGGAGACCGGGACTAGCGGGACAGGAGAGCAGTTCTTC. Translated, it gives CSGETGTSGTGEQFF. The chain recombines TRBV20-1 with TRBJ2-1, with 13 bases fitting TRBD2. This CDR3 contains 15 residues. Germline loops: CDR1 DFQATT, CDR2 SNEGSKA (reference sequence). The junction had 13 bases not matched to a gene; V was cut back by 7 bases and J by 10 bases.

The rearrangement links TRBV5-6 to TRBJ2-1; 8 positions agree with TRBD2. The germline V gene encodes CDR1 SGHDT and CDR2 YYEEEE. The CDR3 spans 15 residues. J lost 7 bases, V lost 2 bases, and 8 bases had no gene match. CDR3 in amino acids: CASSFPLAGPNEQFF. DNA of the CDR3: TGTGCCAGCAGCTTCCCCCTAGCGGGCCCTAATGAGCAGTTCTTC.

This clonotype was counted only a few times. The chain joins TRBV4-1 to TRBJ1-1; 10 positions match TRBD1. J gave up 6 bases and V 1 base, and 5 bases lay outside the gene matches. The germline CDR1 and CDR2 sequences are MGHRA and YSYEKL. The CDR3 covers 15 residues. The CDR3 DNA sequence: TGCGCCAGCAGCCAAGTTGGACAGGGGGTTTCTGAAGCTTTCTTT. It yields the protein CASSQVGQGVSEAFF.

V is TRBV12-3 or TRBV12-4 and J is TRBJ2-4; TRBD1 is a possible D gene (5 bases). Trimming took off 2 bases at V and 3 bases at J, with 17 bases between the two ends. The CDR3 runs to 17 residues. The CDR3 DNA reads TGTGCCAGCAGTTTACAAGGGGCGTTTGTGGGCAAAAACATTCAGTACTTC. Protein product: CASSLQGAFVGKNIQYF.

In this sample, this clonotype turned up many times. The chain is built from TRBV20-1 and TRBJ2-1, with 8 nucleotides matching TRBD2. Trimming took 1 base from V and 7 from J; bases not matched to a gene: 15. Germline CDR1 is DFQATT and CDR2 is SNEGSKA (reference sequence). The CDR3 has 17 residues. For the CDR3, the DNA is TGCAGTGCTAGAGCTGTTTTTCTGGGACTAGGGTTTAATGAGCAGTTCTTC. Protein: CSARAVFLGLGFNEQFF.

This clonotype was detected ten times or more. Sequence at one end of the junction differs from germline and may be a read error. V and J are TRBV28 and TRBJ2-7; D is possibly TRBD1 or TRBD2 (5 bases each). Per germline, CDR1 MDHEN and CDR2 SYDVKM. This CDR3 is built from 10 residues. The CDR3 is CASSSGTASF. DNA of the CDR3: TGTGCCAGCAGTTCCGGGACGGCGTCCTTC.